The 12 T cell receptor beta chains listed next were all sequenced from one sample in a study of cytomegalovirus exposure and HLA in healthy donors. 60 Vbeta and 13 Jbeta primers were used in PCR. Measured with immunoSEQ multiplex PCR; TCRdb has only the in-frame clones, and not every one. Seen here are under 90,000 clones, 77% observed once, and the top ten hold 2.5% to 3.5%. Material for sequencing was PBMCs. Every receptor here comes from a man over 45 in good health and CMV-seropositive.

In the case of this clone: One junction end does not reproduce the germline sequence, and a read error may be involved. V usage is TRBV7-9 and J usage is TRBJ2-3, with D possibly TRBD1 on 6 matching bases. CDR3 length equals 16 residues. Germline V lookup: CDR1 SEHNR, CDR2 FQNEAQ (reference sequence). The DNA for the CDR3 is TGTTCCAGCAGCTTAGGACAGAGTATTAGCACAGATACGCAGTATTTT. Translating it yields CSSSLGQSISTDTQYF.

This clone turned up a few times. The CDR3 nucleotides are TGCAGCGTTGAAGATCCGGCAGGGTTTCAAGCCCCCACAGATACGCAGTATTTT. Protein product: CSVEDPAGFQAPTDTQYF. This chain connects TRBV29-1 to TRBJ2-3, with a possible D match to TRBD1 (5 bases). Trimming took off 0 bases at V and 2 bases at J, with 21 bases between the two ends. Germline CDR1 SQVTM, CDR2 ANQGSEA. The CDR3 extends over 18 amino acids.

This clone was observed a few times. This chain links TRBV7-3 with TRBJ2-3; the D gene is possibly TRBD2 (6 bases). The V gene's germline CDR1 is SGHTA and CDR2 FQGTGA. V was cut by 4 bases and J by 1 base, with 12 bases left in between. There are 15 residues in the CDR3. CDR3 loop: CASSSWGVGTDTQYF. The CDR3 DNA follows: TGTGCCAGCAGCTCCTGGGGGGTCGGCACAGATACGCAGTATTTT. The full variable domain, in which reference TRBV7-3 and TRBJ2-3 provide the parts outside the CDR3, is GAGVSQTPSNKVTEKGKYVELRCDPISGHTALYWYRQSLGQGPEFLIYFQGTGAADDSGLPNDRFFAVRPEGSVSTLKIQRTERGDSAVYLCASSSWGVGTDTQYFGPGTRLTVL.

This chain uses TRBV7-9 with TRBJ2-7; 11 nucleotides align to TRBD2. Losses at the gene ends were 3 bases for V and 4 bases for J; bases not matched to a gene: 2. The CDR3 spans 14 residues. CDR1 and CDR2 from the germline V gene are SEHNR and FQNEAQ (reference sequence). The CDR3 DNA sequence: TGTGCCAGCAGCTTGGGACTAGCGGATTACGAGCAGTACTTC. It translates to CASSLGLADYEQYF.

The rearrangement links TRBV19 to TRBJ2-1; D possibly corresponds to TRBD2 (5 bases). The V gene lost 4 bases and the J gene lost 12 bases, with 25 bases spanning the gap. This CDR3 is built from 16 residues. CDR1 is LNHDA, CDR2 SQIVND, per germline (reference sequence). The CDR3 region is CASSTQTSGDGSSQFF. CDR3 nucleotides: TGTGCCAGTAGTACACAAACTAGTGGCGATGGATCTTCGCAGTTCTTC.

The table lists this clone with a few counts. The chain couples TRBV4-2 to TRBJ2-1; D is unresolved. This CDR3 spans 15 amino acids. V dropped 0 bases and J dropped 0 bases, with 6 bases sitting between them. The V gene's germline CDR1 is LGHNA and CDR2 YNFKEQ. The CDR3 DNA reads as TGTGCCAGCAGCCAAGACCTTTTCTCCTACAATGAGCAGTTCTTC. Translation gives CASSQDLFSYNEQFF.

This rearrangement joins TRBV2 to TRBJ1-1, with D possibly matching TRBD1 (5 bases). CDR3 length equals 12 residues. The germline V and J ends were trimmed by 8 bases and 1 base, with 8 bases remaining between them. Germline V lookup: CDR1 SNHLY, CDR2 FYNNEI. The CDR3 here is CASGGGNTEAFF. The CDR3 DNA reads TGTGCCAGCGGGGGGGGGAACACTGAAGCTTTCTTT.

This chain joins TRBV5-6 and TRBJ2-7; perhaps TRBD2 as D (6 bases). The CDR3 has 15 residues. CDR1 SGHDT and CDR2 YYEEEE come from the germline V gene. V was cut by 0 bases and J by 6 bases, with 16 bases left in between. CDR3 DNA: TGTGCCAGCAGCTTGGCCTGGGGGGAAATCCTCGAGCAGTACTTC. It yields the protein CASSLAWGEILEQYF.

The chain employs TRBV19 and TRBJ1-2; 9 bases line up with TRBD1. The CDR3 is made up of 15 amino acids. The V gene's germline CDR1 is LNHDA and CDR2 SQIVND (reference sequence). V dropped 7 bases and J dropped 5; count of bases not matched to a gene: 11. DNA for the CDR3: TGTGCCAGTAACGTTCAGGGGACAGGGAGGTATGGCTACACCTTC. Its protein product is CASNVQGTGRYGYTF.

V usage is TRBV5-4 and J usage is TRBJ2-7, with a possible D match to TRBD2 (6 bases). This CDR3 region has 16 residues. Germline CDR1 reads SGHNT; CDR2 reads YYREEE (reference sequence). Trimming left V 0 bases short and J 3 bases short, with 16 bases between. CDR3 amino acids: CASSLVRGSGNYEQYF. The CDR3 DNA follows: TGTGCCAGCAGCTTGGTTAGGGGTAGCGGCAACTACGAGCAGTACTTC.

This chain connects TRBV7-6 to TRBJ2-1; TRBD2 matches at 12 bases. Looked up from germline, CDR1 is SGHVS and CDR2 is FNYEAQ. The CDR3 spans 15 residues. Trimming at V came to 8 bases and at J to 5 bases, leaving 7 bases not matched to a gene. CDR3 in amino acids: CASLRGLAGNNEQFF. The CDR3 region has the DNA TGTGCCAGCCTTAGAGGACTAGCGGGGAACAATGAGCAGTTCTTC.

This chain uses TRBV15 with TRBJ2-3; 8 bases are a match to TRBD2. This CDR3 region has 15 residues. V lost 11 bases and J lost 0; bases outside the gene matches: 10. Germline lookup yields CDR1 LNHNV and CDR2 YYDKDF (reference sequence). The CDR3: CASTDPSGSTDTQYF. The CDR3 nucleotides read TGTGCCTCCACAGACCCTAGCGGGAGCACAGATACGCAGTATTTT.